These 5 T cell receptor beta chains originate from one sample sequenced in a study of cytomegalovirus exposure and HLA in healthy donors. Primers: 60 Vbeta forward and 13 Jbeta reverse. Sequencing was performed with immunoSEQ multiplex PCR; in TCRdb, only in-frame clones are kept and a portion is missing. The table shows about 160,000 clones, with around 84% occurring only once. Material: PBMCs. The receptor source for this set is a young man in good health and CMV-seronegative.

This clone was seen a single time. The rearrangement uses TRBV9 and TRBJ2-1, with 7 bases that match TRBD2. This CDR3 is built from 15 residues. Germline CDR1 SGDLS, CDR2 YYNGEE. Trimming at V came to 3 bases and at J to 6 bases, leaving 9 bases not matched to a gene. The CDR3 loop reads CASSAAGREGNEQFF. The CDR3 nucleotides are TGTGCCAGCAGCGCCGCGGGCAGGGAGGGCAATGAGCAGTTCTTC.

The chain links TRBV30 to TRBJ1-2; 7 nucleotides agree with TRBD1. The length of the CDR3 is 13 residues. Germline V gives CDR1 GTSNPN, CDR2 SVGIG (reference sequence). V was clipped by 5 bases and J by 8 bases; unmatched bases: 11. CDR3 DNA: TGTGCCTGGTCCGACCCCCGAGGGGGCGGCTACACCTTC. Translating gives CAWSDPRGGGYTF.

The V call is TRBV28, the J call TRBJ2-2; TRBD1 agrees at 8 bases. V shed 6 bases and J 3 bases; nucleotides not matched to a gene: 6. The CDR3 contains 15 residues. Germline CDR1 MDHEN, CDR2 SYDVKM. The CDR3 DNA reads as TGTGCCAGCAGGACACAGGGGGTGGACACCGGGGAGCTGTTTTTT. The encoded protein is CASRTQGVDTGELFF.

This clone was seen only once. This chain connects TRBV5-1 to TRBJ2-5; D remains ambiguous. Germline assignment: CDR1 SGHRS and CDR2 YFSETQ. There are 13 residues in the CDR3. Trimming removed 0 bases from V and 8 bases from J, with 11 bases in between. In DNA, the CDR3 is TGCGCCAGCAGCTTGGCCCGCCAGAACACCCAGTACTTC. Translation gives CASSLARQNTQYF.

The rearrangement links TRBV5-4 to TRBJ2-5; maybe TRBD1 (6 bases). The CDR3 totals 15 residues. The V gene lost 4 bases and the J gene lost 3 bases, with 16 bases spanning the gap. Per the germline V gene, CDR1 is SGHNT and CDR2 is YYREEE (reference sequence). CDR3 coding DNA: TGTGCCAGCAGCCCACCGGGACACAAGAAAGAGACCCAGTACTTC. It is translated as CASSPPGHKKETQYF. The entire variable domain, with the rest obtained from reference TRBV5-4 and TRBJ2-5, is as follows: ETGVTQSPTHLIKTRGQQVTLRCSSQSGHNTVSWYQQALGQGPQFIFQYYREEENGRGNFPPRFSGLQFPNYSSELNVNALELDDSALYLCASSPPGHKKETQYFGPGTRLLVL.